A single T cell receptor (beta chain) is shown here with its context. There are 17 residues in the CDR3. CDR1 SGHNT and CDR2 YYREEE come from the germline V gene (reference sequence). V trimming: 4 bases; J trimming: 4 bases; junction bases outside the gene matches: 10. This sample was included in a study of shared clonotypes between healthy human individuals. The protocol was immunoSEQ multiplex PCR, while the TCRdb copy is restricted to in-frame clones and leaves out a portion. The sample consists of roughly 1,600,000 clones, 98% to 99% of them appearing once. Sequenced: naive CD4+ T cells sorted from blood. As for subset: CD45RA+ positively selected. The V call is TRBV5-4, the J call TRBJ2-2; 10 nucleotides align to TRBD2. This sequence originates from a man aged 30-40 years in good health. The CDR3 DNA reads as TGTGCCAGCAGCGCCTCTAGCGGGAGCCGGAGCACCGGGGAGCTGTTTTTT. It is translated as CASSASSGSRSTGELFF.